What follows are 32 T cell receptor beta chains derived from one specimen sequenced in a study of blood T cell repertoires in COVID-19. TCRdb keeps only in-frame clones here, not all; method: immunoSEQ multiplex PCR. Seen here are 200,000 to 250,000 clones, almost 90% observed once, and the top ten hold about 14%. The sample was PBMCs or T cells enriched from blood (not recorded which). All receptors derive from a man aged 25-45 years who had been exposed to COVID-19.

The sample holds one count of this clone. The chain employs TRBV30 and TRBJ2-7; the D gene is possibly TRBD1 (8 bases). The V end was cut by 5 bases, the J end by 4 bases, with 15 bases between. CDR3 length equals 13 residues. Germline CDR1 GTSNPN, CDR2 SVGIG (reference sequence). CDR3 loop: CAWLQGGSYEQYF. The DNA for the CDR3 is TGTGCCTGGTTACAGGGGGGGAGTTACGAGCAGTACTTC.

The chain is built from TRBV5-5 and TRBJ1-5, with a possible D match to TRBD1 (5 bases). V gave up 0 bases and J gave up 2 bases, with 21 bases separating them. Germline V lookup: CDR1 SGHKS, CDR2 YYEKEE (reference sequence). The CDR3 is 19 amino acids. The DNA for the CDR3 is TGTGCCAGCAGCTTGGTAGCGGGGGTCCGTGAATTGGGCAATCAGCCCCAGCATTTT. Protein sequence: CASSLVAGVRELGNQPQHF.

This chain uses TRBV5-1 with TRBJ1-1; D not resolved. The germline V gene encodes CDR1 SGHRS and CDR2 YFSETQ. V was pared by 2 bases and J by 6 bases, with 11 bases between. The CDR3 has 13 amino acids. CDR3 residues: CASSLAGLAEAFF. CDR3 coding DNA: TGCGCCAGCAGCTTAGCGGGTCTGGCTGAAGCTTTCTTT.

The gene calls are TRBV7-9 and TRBJ2-5, with no clear D. The CDR3 totals 19 residues. The V end lost 5 bases, the J end lost 1 base, and 26 bases lay between the germline ends. CDR1 is SEHNR and CDR2 is FQNEAQ in the germline V gene (reference sequence). CDR3 coding DNA: TGTGCCAGCAGCCGAACCCCCGTATCTAGAATCGGAGCCCAAGAGACCCAGTACTTC. Translation gives CASSRTPVSRIGAQETQYF. Full variable domain (rest looked up from reference TRBV7-9 and TRBJ2-5): DTGVSQNPRHKITKRGQNVTFRCDPISEHNRLYWYRQTLGQGPEFLTYFQNEAQLEKSRLLSDRFSAERPKGSFSTLEIQRTEQGDSAMYLCASSRTPVSRIGAQETQYFGPGTRLLVL.

The chain has TRBV19 and TRBJ2-5; tentatively, D is TRBD1 (5 bases). The length of the CDR3 is 15 residues. V shed 1 base and J shed 2 bases, with 11 bases lying between them. Germline lookup yields CDR1 LNHDA and CDR2 SQIVND (reference sequence). CDR3 nucleotide sequence: TGTGCCAGTAGTATAGTGCAGGGCATGCAAGAGACCCAGTACTTC. It codes for CASSIVQGMQETQYF.

The chain links TRBV9 to TRBJ2-5; no definite D call. The germline CDR1 and CDR2 sequences are SGDLS and YYNGEE. The CDR3 is 11 residues long. Trimming removed 4 bases from V and 4 bases from J, with 5 bases in between. DNA for the CDR3: TGTGCCAGCAGCTCGGGAGAGACCCAGTACTTC. This encodes CASSSGETQYF.

The chain recombines TRBV9 with TRBJ1-5; the D gene is possibly TRBD1 (5 bases). The germline V gene has CDR1 SGDLS and CDR2 YYNGEE. CDR3 length: 15 amino acids. Trimming removed 7 bases at V and 2 bases at J, with 16 bases between. The CDR3 region is CASSRGGTGNQPQHF. In DNA form, the CDR3 reads TGTGCCAGCTCCCGGGGGGGAACAGGCAATCAGCCCCAGCATTTT.

V and J are TRBV3-1 (or the pseudogene TRBV3-2) and TRBJ2-1; the match to TRBD1 covers 7 bases. The CDR3 is made up of 15 amino acids. CDR1 LGHDT and CDR2 YNNKEL come from the germline V gene (reference sequence). The junction had 6 bases not matched to a gene; V was cut back by 4 bases and J by 3 bases. In nucleotides, the CDR3 is TGTGCCAGCAGCCCCGACCGGGACAGCTACAATGAGCAGTTCTTC. Encoded protein: CASSPDRDSYNEQFF.

CDR3 coding DNA: TGTGCCAGCAGTTACTCGGCTAGCAGTGGCTACACCTTC. It codes for CASSYSASSGYTF. The chain joins TRBV6-6 to TRBJ1-2; D gene uncertain. Germline V gives CDR1 MNHNY, CDR2 SVGAGI (reference sequence). Trimming took 0 bases from V and 7 from J, leaving 9 bases between them. The CDR3 has 13 amino acids.

The chain employs TRBV24-1 and TRBJ2-5; weak D call: TRBD2 (5 bases). V lost 6 bases, J lost 1 base, and 5 bases lay in between. Germline V gives CDR1 KGHDR, CDR2 SFDVKD. The CDR3 covers 12 residues. The CDR3 DNA sequence: TGTGCCACCAGTAGCGGCCAAGAGACCCAGTACTTC. Translating it yields CATSSGQETQYF.

The genes are TRBV5-5 and TRBJ1-5, with TRBD1 matching over 9 bases. The V gene end was trimmed by 2 bases and the J gene end by 1 base; junction bases not matched to a gene: 4. The CDR3 has 16 amino acids. The germline V gene has CDR1 SGHKS and CDR2 YYEKEE (reference sequence). The CDR3 sequence: CASSFTGGQSNQPQHF. The CDR3 DNA is TGTGCCAGCAGCTTTACAGGGGGCCAAAGCAATCAGCCCCAGCATTTT.

This chain links TRBV4-3 with TRBJ1-2; TRBD1 matches at 8 bases. Per germline, CDR1 LGHNA and CDR2 YSLEER. The CDR3 spans 14 residues. V was pared by 6 bases and J by 3 bases, with 6 bases of the junction left unmatched. CDR3 residues: CASRRDRGDYGYTF. The CDR3 coding sequence is TGCGCCAGCAGACGAGACAGGGGAGACTATGGCTACACCTTC.

The CDR3 DNA follows: TGTGCCAGCAGTGATGGGGGGGCCGATTACAATGAGCAGTTCTTC. Protein sequence: CASSDGGADYNEQFF. The V gene is TRBV6-4, the J gene TRBJ2-1, with a possible D match to TRBD2 (7 bases). V lost 3 bases to trimming and J lost 4 bases, with 13 bases between them. CDR1 is MRHNA and CDR2 is SNTAGT in the germline V gene. The CDR3 has 15 amino acids.

V is TRBV4-1 and J is TRBJ2-5; TRBD2 matches 10 bases. The CDR3 has 18 amino acids. CDR1 MGHRA and CDR2 YSYEKL come from the germline V gene. V lost 0 bases to trimming and J lost 0 bases; unmatched junction nucleotides: 7. The CDR3 nucleotides are TGCGCCAGCAGCCAAGACAGAACTAGCGGGGACTACCAAGAGACCCAGTACTTC. Translation: CASSQDRTSGDYQETQYF.

The V call is TRBV28, the J call TRBJ1-2; D unclear. Germline V gene lookup returns CDR1 MDHEN and CDR2 SYDVKM. Trimming shortened V by 8 bases and J by 0 bases, and 4 bases separated the two germline ends. The CDR3 sequence is 11 residues long. CDR3 region: CASVANYGYTF. The CDR3, as DNA: TGTGCCAGCGTAGCTAACTATGGCTACACCTTC.

The chain carries TRBV20-1 and TRBJ1-6; D gene uncertain. The germline V gene encodes CDR1 DFQATT and CDR2 SNEGSKA (reference sequence). V was shortened by 3 bases and J by 6 bases, with 12 bases between the two germline ends. This CDR3 contains 14 residues. CDR3 in amino acids: CSASQSRLNSPLHF. As DNA, the CDR3 is TGCAGTGCTAGTCAGTCACGCCTTAATTCACCCCTCCACTTT.

This clone was detected once. The CDR3 protein is CASSESSGNTIYF. The CDR3 coding sequence is TGTGCCAGCAGTGAGAGCTCTGGAAACACCATATATTTT. V usage is TRBV2 and J usage is TRBJ1-3; no reliable D call. The CDR3 covers 13 residues. The germline V gene has CDR1 SNHLY and CDR2 FYNNEI. With 3 bases removed from V and 0 bases from J, the gap between germline ends came to 3 bases.

V gene TRBV5-1 combines with J gene TRBJ2-3, with TRBD2 identical over 9 bases. V lost 0 bases to trimming and J lost 3 bases; unmatched junction nucleotides: 5. The CDR3 has 16 residues. Germline V gene data show CDR1 as SGHRS and CDR2 as YFSETQ. The CDR3 spells CASSLEAGGRTDTQYF. CDR3 coding DNA: TGCGCCAGCAGCTTGGAGGCGGGGGGGCGGACAGATACGCAGTATTTT.

V is TRBV21-1 and J is TRBJ2-5; the DNA was not compared with TRBD1, the D call given in the table. TRBV21-1 is given as a pseudogene. This CDR3 has 17 amino acids. The CDR3 DNA sequence: TGTGCCAGCAGCAAAAAAATGGCTGACAGGGGACAAGAGACCCAGTACTTC. Amino acids: CASSKKMADRGQETQYF.

This chain uses TRBV3-1 (or the pseudogene TRBV3-2) with TRBJ2-5; tentative D call: TRBD2 (5 bases). The CDR3 contains 14 residues. The germline CDR1 and CDR2 sequences are LGHDT and YNNKEL (reference sequence). The ends were cut back, 0 bases at V and 5 bases at J, with 10 bases in the middle. CDR3 loop: CASSQDRGVETQYF. DNA of the CDR3: TGTGCCAGCAGCCAAGATCGGGGTGTTGAGACCCAGTACTTC.

The chain recombines TRBV27 with TRBJ1-1, with D uncertain. The V end lost 0 bases, the J end lost 6 bases, and 8 bases lay between the germline ends. Germline CDR1 reads MNHEY; CDR2 reads SMNVEV (reference sequence). The CDR3 consists of 13 residues. CDR3 residues: CASSLSGAPEAFF. Here the CDR3 DNA reads TGTGCCAGCAGTTTATCAGGAGCCCCTGAAGCTTTCTTT.

The CDR3 nucleotides are TGCGCCAGCAGCTTGGACCAGGCCTATGGCTACACCTTC. Translated: CASSLDQAYGYTF. The V call is TRBV5-1, the J call TRBJ1-2; no clear D. This CDR3 is built from 13 residues. Germline V gives CDR1 SGHRS, CDR2 YFSETQ. Trimming left V 0 bases short and J 4 bases short, with 7 bases between.

The chain employs TRBV19 and TRBJ1-5; D unresolved. V was shortened by 1 base and J by 7 bases, with 14 bases between the two germline ends. The germline V gene has CDR1 LNHDA and CDR2 SQIVND (reference sequence). This CDR3 spans 15 amino acids. Written as DNA, the CDR3 is TGTGCCAGTAGTATAGGGGCCCAGGAGGGACAGCCCCAGCATTTT. Protein product: CASSIGAQEGQPQHF.

This sequence joins TRBV19 and TRBJ2-7; possible D gene TRBD1, 6 bases. V was clipped by 6 bases and J by 1 base, with 10 bases between them. The length of the CDR3 is 13 residues. CDR1 is LNHDA, CDR2 SQIVND, per germline (reference sequence). The CDR3 bases are TGTGCCAGTAGGAACAGGGCGTCCTACGAGCAGTACTTC. It yields the protein CASRNRASYEQYF.

V and J are TRBV5-6 and TRBJ1-1; TRBD1 is a possible D gene (5 bases). This CDR3 is built from 12 residues. Per the germline V gene, CDR1 is SGHDT and CDR2 is YYEEEE. Trimming stripped 4 bases from V and 12 bases from J, with 16 bases between. The CDR3 sequence: CASSPSSGLPFF. For the CDR3, the DNA is TGTGCCAGCAGCCCATCGTCAGGGTTGCCTTTCTTT.

The chain is built from TRBV6-1 and TRBJ2-7; D call uncertain. Germline values: CDR1 MNHNS, CDR2 SASEGT. V was pared by 1 base and J by 2 bases, with 9 bases between. This CDR3 is built from 14 residues. In DNA form, the CDR3 reads TGTGCCAGCAGTGAAGGGAACAGACCCTACGAGCAGTACTTC. This sequence encodes CASSEGNRPYEQYF.

The V and J genes are TRBV7-9 and TRBJ1-1, with 10 positions matching TRBD1. With V trimmed by 5 bases and J by 8 bases, 8 bases remained unmatched. Germline V CDR1 and CDR2: SEHNR, FQNEAQ (reference sequence). The CDR3 is 14 amino acids. CDR3 sequence: CASSRQGALDEAFF. The CDR3 DNA sequence: TGTGCCAGCAGCCGACAGGGGGCGTTAGACGAAGCTTTCTTT.

This rearrangement joins TRBV4-1 to TRBJ1-2; D is ambiguous. Trimming pared 0 bases from V and 8 bases from J, leaving 25 bases between. CDR1 and CDR2 from the germline V gene are MGHRA and YSYEKL. CDR3 length: 18 residues. The CDR3 DNA sequence: TGCGCCAGCAGCCAAGAACCCAACCCCGGACTTTATTGGTACGGCTACACCTTC. It is translated as CASSQEPNPGLYWYGYTF.

The chain employs TRBV4-1 and TRBJ2-1, with a possible D match to TRBD1 (6 bases). V was pared by 4 bases and J by 0 bases, with 10 bases between. CDR3 length: 15 amino acids. CDR1 and CDR2 (germline): MGHRA, YSYEKL. In DNA form, the CDR3 reads TGCGCCAGCAGCCGGACAGACAGCTCCTACAATGAGCAGTTCTTC. Translation gives CASSRTDSSYNEQFF.

V usage is TRBV30 and J usage is TRBJ1-4, with D perhaps matching TRBD1 (6 bases). V was pared by 3 bases and J by 8 bases, with 10 bases between. The CDR3 is 12 residues long. The germline CDR1 and CDR2 sequences are GTSNPN and SVGIG (reference sequence). CDR3 region: CAWSQGYEKLFF. In DNA, the CDR3 is TGTGCCTGGAGCCAGGGGTACGAAAAACTGTTTTTT.

This CDR3 is CATSREAGSADTQYF. CDR3 coding DNA: TGTGCCACCAGCAGAGAGGCGGGTAGTGCAGATACGCAGTATTTT. This chain uses TRBV15 with TRBJ2-3, with D tentatively TRBD2 (5 bases). V gave up 0 bases and J gave up 4 bases, with 11 bases separating them. This CDR3 has 15 amino acids. Per the germline V gene, CDR1 is LNHNV and CDR2 is YYDKDF (reference sequence).

The V call is TRBV19, the J call TRBJ1-2; D remains unclear. The germline V and J ends were trimmed by 4 bases and 3 bases, with 12 bases remaining between them. The CDR3 loop spans 14 amino acids. In germline, CDR1 is LNHDA, CDR2 SQIVND (reference sequence). The CDR3 region is CASSTIGGDYGYTF. The CDR3 DNA sequence: TGTGCCAGTAGTACGATCGGCGGTGACTATGGCTACACCTTC.